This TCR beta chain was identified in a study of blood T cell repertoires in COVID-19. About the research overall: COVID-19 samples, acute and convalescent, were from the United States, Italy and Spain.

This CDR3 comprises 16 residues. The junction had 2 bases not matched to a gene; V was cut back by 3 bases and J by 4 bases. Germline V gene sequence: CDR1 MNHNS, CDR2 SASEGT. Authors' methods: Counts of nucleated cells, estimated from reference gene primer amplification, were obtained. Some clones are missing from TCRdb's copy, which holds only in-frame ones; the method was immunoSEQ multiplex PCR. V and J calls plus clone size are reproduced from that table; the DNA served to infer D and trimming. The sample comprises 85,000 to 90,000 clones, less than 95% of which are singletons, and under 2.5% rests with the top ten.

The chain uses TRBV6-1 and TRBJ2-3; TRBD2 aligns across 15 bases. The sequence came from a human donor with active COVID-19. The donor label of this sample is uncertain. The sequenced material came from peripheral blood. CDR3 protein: CASSEGLAGGSDTQYF. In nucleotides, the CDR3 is TGTGCCAGCAGTGAGGGACTAGCGGGGGGCTCAGATACGCAGTATTTT.